The present TCR beta chain was sequenced within a study of T cells in Graves' hyperthyroidism and ophthalmopathy. Researchers took RNA transcripts and amplified the TCR beta CDR3 regions from them. With the HTBI primer set, the TCR CDR3 went through a first round of RT-PCR. TCRdb re-derived calls from the multiplex PCR reads in MiXCR, one entry per CDR3 protein. The table includes 600,000 to 650,000 distinct CDR3 sequences, 15% to 20% detected once. This clonotype was counted ten times or more. The trim removed 3 bases at V and 5 bases at J, leaving 11 bases unmatched. Germline loops: CDR1 SGHTA, CDR2 FQGNSA. The CDR3 loop spans 17 amino acids. In making diagnoses, clinical symptoms, serum thyroxine and TRAb, thyroid ultrasound and orbital computed tomography were all used.

The sample comprised blood. The chain couples TRBV7-2 to TRBJ2-7; 12 nucleotides align to TRBD2. This clonotype originated in a woman between 25 and 40 years old with Graves' hyperthyroidism. CDR3 in amino acids: CASSFKVSLAGGDEQYF. CDR3 nucleotide sequence: TGTGCCAGCAGCTTTAAGGTCTCACTAGCGGGAGGTGACGAGCAGTACTTC.